This T cell receptor (beta chain) originates from a study of long-term antiretroviral therapy in people with HIV (dated by TCRdb to between 2021 and 2022). General notes on the study: The earliest samples were collected roughly a decade before the 2015 WHO recommendation for immediate ART, at a time when ART was usually postponed until CD4 counts fell. The cohort contributed about 200 cryopreserved PBMC samples from 30 adults with confirmed HIV infection, collected serially over a mean of around six years (range 1-12). Test extractions of a monoclonal T-cell line alongside some 36 polyclonal samples showed no cross-contamination during QIAcube processing. Eleven of the 30 participants with HIV were female. A retrospective serial study tested whether ART initiation and durable HIV suppression were associated with changes in peripheral blood TRB repertoire composition and diversity.

Notes on this clone: No cognate antigen has been identified for it. Per-base quality was not reported, and no clone a single base away is much larger than it.

To be included, a participant needed at least one PBMC sample from before ART initiation plus at least two post-ART samples. Treatment was received in the United States of America by all participants with HIV. Cryopreserved samples of about 1-11 million PBMC were thawed and washed before DNA extraction. At the time of the earliest PBMC sample for each participant with HIV, ages ranged from about 20 to 54 years. Each participant contributed PBMC samples from 1-4 timepoints before ART initiation and 2-8 timepoints after ART initiation, with a median of 7 samples. For every participant, serial HIV viral load, CD4+ T-cell count, ART history and demographic data were obtained. A Qiagen kit on a QIAcube was used to extract genomic DNA from unsorted PBMC, with samples processed in batches of 12. The junction shows trimming of 5 bases on V and 7 bases on J, and the gene matches do not reach 10 bases of it. Its CDR3 holds 14 amino acids, cysteine through phenylalanine. CDR3 DNA is the only sequence kept; it has 42 bases, read in frame from the first base. The germline V gene gives CDR1 as SGHVS and CDR2 as FNYEAQ.

The paper's findings and limits, for the study overall: Inferences about post-ART repertoire changes are limited because no data were available on ART adherence, viral resistance or therapy changes. ART initiation was associated with a significant increase in TRB diversity, but diversity stayed significantly below transplant donor controls even after long-term ART. Because pre-ART samples had limited cell numbers, profiling was done on unsorted PBMC rather than on sorted CD4+ and CD8+ T cells. Owing to limited PBMC availability, only the TCR beta chain was sequenced, without alpha chain pairing. The samples were dated from about 2004 to 2017, and the ART regimens that were used may be less effective than current ART regimens. Expanded TRB clones identified before ART initiation dominated the repertoire at all time points, although this dominance fluctuated and declined in many PLHIV after ART. Compared with controls, HIV repertoires had narrower CDR3 length ranges, and the network structure pointed to an antigen-experienced repertoire that shifted only slightly toward naive after ART.

The immunoSEQ hsTCRB v3.0 assay was used at survey level resolution for TRB variable region sequencing. The targeted TRB sequencing depth was about 40,000-50,000 T-cell genomes per sample. An Illumina MiSeq with a v3 150-cycle kit was used to sequence the pooled TRB libraries. The study's processing was this. Repertoire analysis was performed in R inside a reproducible Nextflow workflow that covered QC, data transformation and analysis. LymphoSeq2, an R package for AIRR-Seq data exploration, was used to implement custom analyses. A few samples that yielded fewer than 5000 total TRB sequences were excluded, so that 200 or so HIV repertoires were analyzed. Among the approximately 190 HIV repertoires that were kept, some 61 were collected before ART initiation and 120 to 140 were collected after ART initiation. Repertoires were downsampled to 5000 TRB nucleotide sequences, with summary statistics averaged over 100 downsampling iterations. The analysis kept only TRB sequences whose CDR3 regions were at least seven amino acids long. Diversity was assessed using a clonality score derived from Shannon entropy and using the Gini coefficient. In the repertoire networks, any two of the top 5000 CDR3 amino acid sequences were linked whenever the two sequences differed by an edit distance of one. For TRB CDR3 amino acid sequences, antigen specificity groups and MHC restriction were predicted with GLIPH2. Known CMV, EBV, HIV or tissue antigen associations were flagged by matching CDR3 amino acid sequences against VDJdb and McPAS-TCR. Pre-ART, post-ART and control groups were compared with Wilcoxon signed-rank tests and Holm-Bonferroni correction. Sourced from immuneACCESS, this table was stored by TCRdb with only in-frame sequences that have V and J called. A share of the clones is absent; for the studies checked, an unresolved V gene accounts for under half, and the remainder has no known explanation. V and J calls and clone size are copied from that table; D and trimming were computed from the DNA. Here the sample has tens of thousands of clones; around nine tenths occur a single time. The ten largest clones capture approximately 5.4% of the sample.

This specimen was unsorted PBMCs, taken 0.1 years before starting antiretroviral therapy. This receptor was obtained from a woman aged 45 to 65 with HIV. In this chain, TRBV7-6 is recombined with TRBJ2-7; TRBD1 fits 8 bases in the junction. DNA sequence: TGTGCCAGCAGCGTGCAGGGGGCGAACCGGGAGCAGTACTTC. Its translation reads: CASSVQGANREQYF.